What follows is one T cell receptor beta chain and its context. V gave up 0 bases and J gave up 10 bases, with 6 bases separating them. The CDR3 spans 12 residues. The T cells that were sequenced for TCR beta were CD8+ and CD4+ cells from blood. The multiple sclerosis controls were treatment-naive patients with relapsing-remitting disease that was stable or active. TEMRA cells were FACS-enriched, while CD8+ and CD4+ T cells were negatively isolated. The RNA, about 0.45 to 1 ug, was put through reverse transcription using random hexamers. The TCR beta CDR3 was amplified by immunoSEQ multiplex PCR across 54 Vbeta, 13 Jbeta. Each CDR3 protein is one row after TCRdb ran MiXCR on the immunoSEQ multiplex PCR reads. The sample carries fewer than 350,000 distinct CDR3 sequences, around nine tenths recorded once. These data are taken from a study of CD8 T cells in Susac syndrome.

This chain joins TRBV6-7 and TRBJ2-2; D remains ambiguous. TRBV6-7 is an ORF, with its function uncertain. This clonotype was obtained from a human donor with multiple sclerosis. Material for sequencing was CD8+ T cells from PBMCs. CDR3 sequence: CASSYSRKELFF. For the CDR3, the DNA is TGTGCCAGCAGTTACTCGAGGAAGGAGCTGTTTTTT.